Here is one T cell receptor (beta chain) with its context. Its antigen is not identified. V gave up 10 bases and J gave up 4 bases, with 17 bases separating them. CDR3 length equals 14 residues. Germline V gene lookup returns CDR1 LNHDA and CDR2 SQIVND (reference sequence). The sample originates from a study of CD8+ T cells in alopecia areata. The study, taken as a whole, reports: Alphabeta T cells residing in normal skin are also sequenced in scalp samples.

Sequencing templates came from extracted RNA that was reverse transcribed into cDNA. Clones were read by immunoSEQ multiplex PCR, and TCRdb kept only the in-frame ones, dropping some. The sample holds a few hundred thousand clones; roughly 63% are singletons and the top ten take about 0.9%. Indicated treatment: oral pan-JAK inhibitor, 5-10 mg twice daily. Lesional scalp punch biopsies and peripheral blood were collected from alopecia areata patients. This clonotype was obtained from a human donor with alopecia areata. The sample consisted of CD4+ T cells sorted from blood, taken between weeks 51 and 54, from a patient treated with tofacitinib. The chain joins TRBV19 to TRBJ1-5; D call uncertain. CDR3: CATTNSGLNQPQHF. The CDR3, as DNA: TGTGCCACGACGAATTCGGGCCTTAATCAGCCCCAGCATTTT.